The entry below gives a single TCR beta chain sequence along with its context. Antigen specificity is unknown. Investigators performed immunoSEQ version v3.0 at survey level. Profiling relied on immunoSEQ multiplex PCR, and the TCRdb table lists in-frame clones only, not all of them. Seen here are 20,000 to 30,000 clones, just under 85% observed once, and the top ten hold roughly 5%. This entry comes from a study of long-term antiretroviral therapy in people with HIV. Each HIV-infected participant was given treatment in the United States. Study-wide findings and caveats: Narrower CDR3 length ranges marked HIV repertoires relative to controls. Regardless of time point, clones expanded before ART dominated the repertoire. An increase in diversity followed ART, yet levels stayed below transplant donor controls.

CDR1 is MGHDK, CDR2 SYGVNS, per germline. This CDR3 is 15 amino acids long. J gave up 5 bases and V 3 bases, and 9 bases lay outside the gene matches. The sample was unsorted PBMCs, taken 0.7 years before starting antiretroviral therapy. The TCR originated in a man aged 25-45 years with HIV. The chain employs TRBV25-1 and TRBJ2-5; TRBD2 agrees at 7 bases. Here the CDR3 reads CASSDPRGVKETQYF. Written as DNA, the CDR3 is TGTGCCAGCAGTGACCCTCGGGGGGTCAAGGAGACCCAGTACTTC.